This TCR beta chain came from a study of T cell responses to AZD1222 COVID-19 vaccine. Germline loops: CDR1 MGHRA, CDR2 YSYEKL. The junction had 6 bases not matched to a gene; V was cut back by 3 bases and J by 5 bases. The CDR3 length is 15 residues. The repertoire was sequenced with immunoSEQ multiplex PCR; TCRdb's copy has only in-frame clones and lacks some. The sample has fewer than 150,000 clones; around nine tenths are singletons. The genes are TRBV4-1 and TRBJ2-5, with TRBD1 identical over 10 bases. The receptor was derived from an adult in good health. Sequenced material: peripheral blood, taken on day 0 of AZD1222 vaccination. CDR3 sequence (DNA): TGCGCCAGCAGCCACATGGACAGGGGGGAGGAGACCCAGTACTTC. Translated, it gives CASSHMDRGEETQYF.